What follows are 14 T cell receptor beta chains derived from one specimen sequenced in a study of monozygotic twins with inflammatory bowel disease. TCRdb reprocessed the 5' RACE reads and keeps a single row for each CDR3 protein, giving no DNA. This repertoire includes 150,000 to 200,000 distinct CDR3 sequences. Sequenced: blood. These receptors came from a human donor with ulcerative colitis or Crohn's disease, or a healthy co-twin of an affected twin (not recorded which).

The chain carries TRBV28 and TRBJ2-7; TCRdb's D call of TRBD1 is untestable without DNA. This CDR3 is 15 amino acids long. Germline V gene sequence: CDR1 MDHEN, CDR2 SYDVKM. The CDR3 region is CASRTRDRVSYEQYF.

The CDR3 protein is CASSQEDRVGYNEQFF. The chain recombines TRBV3-1 with TRBJ2-1; TCRdb outputs TRBD1, but without DNA this stays unchecked. There are 16 residues in the CDR3. Germline V gene data show CDR1 as LGHDT and CDR2 as YNNKEL (reference sequence).

V gene TRBV24-1 combines with J gene TRBJ2-3. The CDR3 runs to 13 residues. Germline V gene data show CDR1 as KGHDR and CDR2 as SFDVKD. This CDR3 reads CATRISGTDTQYF.

The J gene is TRBJ2-3, the V gene TRBV4-1. The CDR3 has 17 residues. Germline V gives CDR1 MGHRA, CDR2 YSYEKL. CDR3: CASSPRKEGVSENTQYF.

CDR3 protein: CSARPRLAGSYNEQFF. The chain joins TRBV20-1 to TRBJ2-1; TCRdb picks TRBD2, but there is no DNA to check that call. The CDR3 has 16 amino acids. In germline, CDR1 is DFQATT, CDR2 SNEGSKA (reference sequence).

J is TRBJ1-1 and V is TRBV20-1; TCRdb names TRBD1, which stays unverified in the absence of DNA. The germline gives CDR1 DFQATT, CDR2 SNEGSKA (reference sequence). CDR3 length: 14 amino acids. The CDR3 spells CSAEYRVGTTEAFF.

V is TRBV12-3 or TRBV12-4 and J is TRBJ2-7; the TCRdb call, TRBD2, lacks DNA for checking. The CDR3 spans 15 residues. The chain's CDR3 is CASSSLGLAGSEQYF.

The chain couples TRBV9 to TRBJ2-3. From germline, CDR1 is SGDLS and CDR2 YYNGEE. The CDR3 is made up of 14 amino acids. The chain's CDR3 is CASSVTLSTDTQYF.

The chain employs TRBV27 and TRBJ1-4. This CDR3 is built from 12 residues. Germline assignment: CDR1 MNHEY and CDR2 SMNVEV (reference sequence). The CDR3 protein is CASISPNEKLFF.

The V and J genes are TRBV7-6 and TRBJ2-2; the D call of TRBD2 rests on TCRdb alone, since no DNA is present to check it. The germline V gene encodes CDR1 SGHVS and CDR2 FNYEAQ. The CDR3 spans 16 residues. This chain's CDR3 is CASSLGTSGRTGELFF. Full variable domain (outside the CDR3, taken from reference TRBV7-6 and TRBJ2-2): GAGVSQSPRYKVTKRGQDVALRCDPISGHVSLYWYRQALGQGPEFLTYFNYEAQQDKSGLPNDRFSAERPEGSISTLTIQRTEQRDSAMYRCASSLGTSGRTGELFFGEGSRLTVL.

The chain has TRBV5-6 and TRBJ2-1. The CDR3 is 14 residues long. The germline V gene encodes CDR1 SGHDT and CDR2 YYEEEE. CDR3 amino acids: CASSLYGFDNEQFF. The full variable domain, in which reference TRBV5-6 and TRBJ2-1 provide the parts outside the CDR3, is DAGVTQSPTHLIKTRGQQVTLRCSPKSGHDTVSWYQQALGQGPQFIFQYYEEEERQRGNFPDRFSGHQFPNYSSELNVNALLLGDSALYLCASSLYGFDNEQFFGPGTRLTVL.

The chain has TRBV2 and TRBJ1-1. This CDR3 spans 11 amino acids. Germline CDR1 reads SNHLY; CDR2 reads FYNNEI. CDR3 residues: CASKEGIEAFF.

The V call is TRBV10-3, the J call TRBJ1-1; TCRdb selects TRBD1, and the lack of DNA leaves this call unchecked. In germline, CDR1 is ENHRY, CDR2 SYGVKD. The CDR3 has 13 residues. CDR3 sequence: CASGVAGGTEAFF.

V and J are TRBV5-4 and TRBJ2-2; TCRdb designates TRBD2, a call that cannot be tested without DNA. The CDR3 covers 17 residues. Germline CDR1 SGHNT, CDR2 YYREEE (reference sequence). CDR3 sequence reads: CASSPGTSGKIGGELFF.